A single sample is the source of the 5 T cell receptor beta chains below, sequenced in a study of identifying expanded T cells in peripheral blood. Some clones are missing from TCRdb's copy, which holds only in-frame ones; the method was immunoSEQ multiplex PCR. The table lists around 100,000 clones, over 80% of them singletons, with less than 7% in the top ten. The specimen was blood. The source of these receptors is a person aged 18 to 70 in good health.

The CDR3 sequence is CASRPGTGFGNTIYF. The CDR3 DNA reads TGTGCCAGTAGGCCCGGGACAGGCTTCGGAAACACCATATATTTT. This chain links TRBV19 with TRBJ1-3, with 8 positions matching TRBD1. The CDR3 sequence is 15 residues long. From germline, CDR1 is LNHDA and CDR2 SQIVND (reference sequence). V lost 6 bases to trimming and J lost 4 bases; unmatched junction nucleotides: 8.

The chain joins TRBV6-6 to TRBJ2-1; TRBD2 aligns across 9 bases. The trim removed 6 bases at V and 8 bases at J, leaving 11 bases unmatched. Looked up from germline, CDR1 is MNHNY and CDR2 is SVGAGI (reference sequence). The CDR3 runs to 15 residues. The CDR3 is CASRGRLAGSDEQFF. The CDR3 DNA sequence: TGTGCCAGCAGGGGGCGTCTAGCGGGGTCCGATGAGCAGTTCTTC.

CDR3 amino acids: CASSLVGVGTEAFF. The CDR3, as DNA: TGTGCCAGCAGCTTAGTGGGGGTGGGCACTGAAGCTTTCTTT. The V call is TRBV7-9, the J call TRBJ1-1; TRBD1 might be the D (5 bases). The germline V gene encodes CDR1 SEHNR and CDR2 FQNEAQ (reference sequence). The CDR3 length is 14 residues. The V gene lost 1 base and the J gene lost 4 bases, with 10 bases spanning the gap.

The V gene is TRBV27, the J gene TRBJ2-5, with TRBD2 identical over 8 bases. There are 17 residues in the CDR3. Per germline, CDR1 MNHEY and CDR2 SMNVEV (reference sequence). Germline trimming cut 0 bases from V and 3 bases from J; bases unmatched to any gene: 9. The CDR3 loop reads CASSLSGGGVLEETQYF. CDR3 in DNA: TGTGCCAGCAGTTTATCCGGGGGGGGTGTTCTCGAAGAGACCCAGTACTTC.

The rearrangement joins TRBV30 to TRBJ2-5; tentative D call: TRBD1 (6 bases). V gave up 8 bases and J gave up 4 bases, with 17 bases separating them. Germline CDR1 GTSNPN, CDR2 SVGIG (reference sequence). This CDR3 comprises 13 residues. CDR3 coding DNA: TGTGCCGGGGGCCGAGGGTTTGGAGAGACCCAGTACTTC. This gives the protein CAGGRGFGETQYF.